This TCR beta chain was documented in a study of blood T cell repertoires in COVID-19. Study-level background: Whether acute or convalescent, the COVID-19 samples came from the United States, Italy and Spain. Nucleic acid was either cDNA or gDNA, and it came from T cells, B-cell-depleted T cells, or PBMCs.

Original data processing: Quantification of nucleated cells was approximated via reference gene primer amplification. Clones were sequenced by immunoSEQ multiplex PCR, and TCRdb holds only the in-frame ones, with some missing. V, J and clone size are those of that table, while D and trimming were read from the DNA. In the table there are roughly 450,000 clones, 90% of which are singletons. Germline loops: CDR1 SGHNT, CDR2 YENEEA. The CDR3 covers 17 residues. V shed 0 bases and J 5 bases; nucleotides not matched to a gene: 12. Participants' own reports of clinical history determined their cohort assignment.

Sequenced input: PBMCs or T cells enriched from blood (not recorded which). This receptor was taken from a man aged 18 to 29 who had recovered from COVID-19. The chain employs TRBV11-3 and TRBJ1-1; TRBD1 agrees at 7 bases. CDR3 nucleotides: TGTGCCAGCAGCTTAGATTTTACAGGGGCCCAGGGAACTGAAGCTTTCTTT. Residues: CASSLDFTGAQGTEAFF.